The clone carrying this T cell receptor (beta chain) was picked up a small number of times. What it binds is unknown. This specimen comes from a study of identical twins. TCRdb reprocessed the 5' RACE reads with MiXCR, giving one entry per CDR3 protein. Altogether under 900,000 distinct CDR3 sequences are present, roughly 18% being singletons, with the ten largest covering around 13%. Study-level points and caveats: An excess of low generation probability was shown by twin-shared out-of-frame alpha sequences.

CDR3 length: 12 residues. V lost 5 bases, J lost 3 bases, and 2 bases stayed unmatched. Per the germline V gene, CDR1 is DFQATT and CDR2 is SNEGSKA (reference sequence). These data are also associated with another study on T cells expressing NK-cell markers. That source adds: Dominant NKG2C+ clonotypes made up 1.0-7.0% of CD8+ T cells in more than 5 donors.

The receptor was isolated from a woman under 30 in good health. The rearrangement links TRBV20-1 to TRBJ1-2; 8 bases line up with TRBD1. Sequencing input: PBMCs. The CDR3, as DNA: TGCAGTGCTCGGGACAGGTACTATGGCTACACCTTC. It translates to CSARDRYYGYTF.